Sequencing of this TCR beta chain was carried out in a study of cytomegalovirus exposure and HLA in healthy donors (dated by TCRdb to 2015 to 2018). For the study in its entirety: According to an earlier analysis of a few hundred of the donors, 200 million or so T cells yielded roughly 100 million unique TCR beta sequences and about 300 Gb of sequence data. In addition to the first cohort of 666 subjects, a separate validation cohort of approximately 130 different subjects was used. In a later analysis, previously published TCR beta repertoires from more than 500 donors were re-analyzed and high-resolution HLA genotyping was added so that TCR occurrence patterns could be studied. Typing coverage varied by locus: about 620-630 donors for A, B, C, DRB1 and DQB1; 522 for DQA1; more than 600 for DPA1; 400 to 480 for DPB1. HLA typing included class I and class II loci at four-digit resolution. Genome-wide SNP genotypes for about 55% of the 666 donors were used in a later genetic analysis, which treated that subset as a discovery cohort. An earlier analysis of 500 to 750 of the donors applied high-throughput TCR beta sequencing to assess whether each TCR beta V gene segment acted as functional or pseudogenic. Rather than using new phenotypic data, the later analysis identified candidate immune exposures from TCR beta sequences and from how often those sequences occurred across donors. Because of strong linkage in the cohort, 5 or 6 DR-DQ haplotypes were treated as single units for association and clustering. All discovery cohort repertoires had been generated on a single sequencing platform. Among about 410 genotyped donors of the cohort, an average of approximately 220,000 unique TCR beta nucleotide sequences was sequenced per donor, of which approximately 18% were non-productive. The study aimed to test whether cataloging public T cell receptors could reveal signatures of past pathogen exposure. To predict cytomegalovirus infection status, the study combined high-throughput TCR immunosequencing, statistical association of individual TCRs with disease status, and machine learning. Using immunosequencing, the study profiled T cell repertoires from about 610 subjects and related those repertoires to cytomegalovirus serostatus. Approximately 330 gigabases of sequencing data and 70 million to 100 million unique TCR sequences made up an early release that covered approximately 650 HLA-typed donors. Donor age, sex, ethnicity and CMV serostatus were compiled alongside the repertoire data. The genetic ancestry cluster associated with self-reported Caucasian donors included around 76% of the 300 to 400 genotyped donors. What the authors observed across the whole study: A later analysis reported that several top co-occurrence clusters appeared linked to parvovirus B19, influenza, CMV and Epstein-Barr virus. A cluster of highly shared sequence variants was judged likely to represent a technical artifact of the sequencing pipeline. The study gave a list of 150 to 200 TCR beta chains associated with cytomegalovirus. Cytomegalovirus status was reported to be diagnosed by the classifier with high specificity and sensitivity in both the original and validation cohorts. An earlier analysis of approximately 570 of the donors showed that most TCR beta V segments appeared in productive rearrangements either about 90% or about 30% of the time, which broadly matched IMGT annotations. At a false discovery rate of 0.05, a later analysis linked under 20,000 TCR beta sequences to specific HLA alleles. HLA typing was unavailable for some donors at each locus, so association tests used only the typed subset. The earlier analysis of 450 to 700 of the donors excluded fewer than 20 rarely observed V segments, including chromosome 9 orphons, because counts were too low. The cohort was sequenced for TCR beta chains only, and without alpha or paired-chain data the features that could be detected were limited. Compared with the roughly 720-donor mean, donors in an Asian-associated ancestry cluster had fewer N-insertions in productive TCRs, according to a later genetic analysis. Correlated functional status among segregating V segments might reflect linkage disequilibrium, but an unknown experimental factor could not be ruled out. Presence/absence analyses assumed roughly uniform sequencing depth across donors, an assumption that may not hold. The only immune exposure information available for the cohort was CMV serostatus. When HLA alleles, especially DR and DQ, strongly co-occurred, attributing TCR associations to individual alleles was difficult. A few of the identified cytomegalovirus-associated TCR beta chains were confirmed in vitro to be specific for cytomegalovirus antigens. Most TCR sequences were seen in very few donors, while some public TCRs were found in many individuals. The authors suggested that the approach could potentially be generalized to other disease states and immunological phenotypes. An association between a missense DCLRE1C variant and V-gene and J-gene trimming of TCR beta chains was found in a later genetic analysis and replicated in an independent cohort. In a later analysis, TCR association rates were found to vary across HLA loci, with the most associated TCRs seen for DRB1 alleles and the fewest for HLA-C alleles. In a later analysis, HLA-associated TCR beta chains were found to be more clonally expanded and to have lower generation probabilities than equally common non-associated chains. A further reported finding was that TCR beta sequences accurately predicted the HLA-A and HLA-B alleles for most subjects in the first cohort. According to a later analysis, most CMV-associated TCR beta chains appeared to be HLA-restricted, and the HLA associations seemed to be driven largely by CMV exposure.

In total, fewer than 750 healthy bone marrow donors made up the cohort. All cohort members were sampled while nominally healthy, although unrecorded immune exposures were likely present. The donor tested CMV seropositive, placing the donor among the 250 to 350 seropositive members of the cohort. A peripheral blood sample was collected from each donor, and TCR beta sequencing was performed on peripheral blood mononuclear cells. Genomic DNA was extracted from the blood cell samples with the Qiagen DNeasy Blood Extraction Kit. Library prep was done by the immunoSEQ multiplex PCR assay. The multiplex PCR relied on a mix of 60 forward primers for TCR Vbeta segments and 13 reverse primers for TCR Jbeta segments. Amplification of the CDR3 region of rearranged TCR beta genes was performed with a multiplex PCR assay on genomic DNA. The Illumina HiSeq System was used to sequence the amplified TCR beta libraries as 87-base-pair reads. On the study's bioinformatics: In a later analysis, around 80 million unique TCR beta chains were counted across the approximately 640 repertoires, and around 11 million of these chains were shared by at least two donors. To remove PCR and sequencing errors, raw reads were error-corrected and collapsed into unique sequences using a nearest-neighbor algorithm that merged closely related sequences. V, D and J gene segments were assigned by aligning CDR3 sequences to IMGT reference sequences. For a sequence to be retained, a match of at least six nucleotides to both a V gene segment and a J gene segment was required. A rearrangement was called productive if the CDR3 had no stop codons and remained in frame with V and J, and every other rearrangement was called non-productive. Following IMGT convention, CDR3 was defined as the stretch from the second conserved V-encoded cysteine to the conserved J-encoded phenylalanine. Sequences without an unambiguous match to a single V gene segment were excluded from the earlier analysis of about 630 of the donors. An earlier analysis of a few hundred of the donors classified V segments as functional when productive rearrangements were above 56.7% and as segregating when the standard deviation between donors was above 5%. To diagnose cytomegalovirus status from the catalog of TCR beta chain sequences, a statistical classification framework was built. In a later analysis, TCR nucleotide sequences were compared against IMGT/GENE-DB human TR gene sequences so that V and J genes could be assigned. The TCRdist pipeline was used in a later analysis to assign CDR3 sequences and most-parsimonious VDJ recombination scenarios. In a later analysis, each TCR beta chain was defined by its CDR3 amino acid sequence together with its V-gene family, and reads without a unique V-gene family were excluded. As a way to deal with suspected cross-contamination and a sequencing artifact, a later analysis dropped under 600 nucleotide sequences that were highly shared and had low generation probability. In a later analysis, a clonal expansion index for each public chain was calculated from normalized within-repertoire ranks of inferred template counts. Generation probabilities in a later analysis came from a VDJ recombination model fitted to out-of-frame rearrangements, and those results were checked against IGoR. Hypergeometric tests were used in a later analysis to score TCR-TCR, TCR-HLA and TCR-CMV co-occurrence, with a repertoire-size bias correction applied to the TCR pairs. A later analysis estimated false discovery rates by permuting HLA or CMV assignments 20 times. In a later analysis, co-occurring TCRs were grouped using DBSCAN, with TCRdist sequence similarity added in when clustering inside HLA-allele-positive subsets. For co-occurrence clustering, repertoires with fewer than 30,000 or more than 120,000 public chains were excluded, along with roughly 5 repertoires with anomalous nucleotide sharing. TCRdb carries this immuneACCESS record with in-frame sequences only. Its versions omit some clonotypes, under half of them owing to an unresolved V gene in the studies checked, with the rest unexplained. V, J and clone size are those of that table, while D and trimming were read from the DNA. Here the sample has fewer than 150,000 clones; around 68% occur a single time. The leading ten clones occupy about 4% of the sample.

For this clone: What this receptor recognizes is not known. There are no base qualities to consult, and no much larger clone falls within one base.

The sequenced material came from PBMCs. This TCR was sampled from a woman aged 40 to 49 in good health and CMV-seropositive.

The CDR3 protein: CATSRGQGSGYTF. The bases read TGTGCCACCAGCAGGGGACAGGGGAGCGGCTACACCTTC. In this chain, TRBV15 is recombined with TRBJ1-2, and TRBD1 matches 10 of the central bases. Inclusive of the bounding cysteine and phenylalanine, the CDR3 is 13 residues long. This entry keeps only the CDR3 DNA: 39 bases, framed from base 1. CDR1 and CDR2 are drawn from the germline V gene (reference sequence): LNHNV, YYDKDF. Ends trimmed: V by 3 bases, J by 8 bases; bases unmatched to a gene: 3. With all but the CDR3 taken from the reference TRBV15 and TRBJ1-2 genes, the full variable domain is: DAMVIQNPRYQVTQFGKPVTLSCSQTLNHNVMYWYQQKSSQAPKLLFHYYDKDFNNEADTPDNFQSRRPNTSFCFLDIRSPGLGDTAMYLCATSRGQGSGYTFGSGTRLTVV.